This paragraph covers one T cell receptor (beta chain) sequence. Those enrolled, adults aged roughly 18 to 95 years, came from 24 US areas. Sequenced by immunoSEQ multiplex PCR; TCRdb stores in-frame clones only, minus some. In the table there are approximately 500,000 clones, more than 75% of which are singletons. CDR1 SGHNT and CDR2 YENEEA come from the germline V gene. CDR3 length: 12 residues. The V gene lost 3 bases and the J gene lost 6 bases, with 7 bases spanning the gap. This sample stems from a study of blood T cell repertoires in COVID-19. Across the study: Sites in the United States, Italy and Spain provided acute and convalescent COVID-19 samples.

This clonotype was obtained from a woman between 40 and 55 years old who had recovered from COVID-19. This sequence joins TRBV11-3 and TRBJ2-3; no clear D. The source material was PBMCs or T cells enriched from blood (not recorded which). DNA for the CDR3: TGTGCCAGCAGCTTTTCTCGGGATACGCAGTATTTT. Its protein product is CASSFSRDTQYF.